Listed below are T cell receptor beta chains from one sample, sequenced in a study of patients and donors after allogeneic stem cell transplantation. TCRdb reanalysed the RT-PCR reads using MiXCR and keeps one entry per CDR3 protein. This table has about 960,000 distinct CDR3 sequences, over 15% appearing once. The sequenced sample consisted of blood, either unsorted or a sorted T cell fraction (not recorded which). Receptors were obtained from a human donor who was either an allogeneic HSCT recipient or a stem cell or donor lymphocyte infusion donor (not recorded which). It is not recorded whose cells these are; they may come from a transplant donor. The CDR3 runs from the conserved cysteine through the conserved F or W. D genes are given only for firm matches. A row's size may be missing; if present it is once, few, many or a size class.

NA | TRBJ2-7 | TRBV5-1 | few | TGCGCCAGCAGCTCGACACCCCGCAGCTCCTACGAGCAGTACTTC | CASSSTPRSSYEQYF
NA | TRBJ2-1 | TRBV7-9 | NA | TGTGCCACCAGTGATTGGTCGAGGTGGGACAATGAGCAGTTCTTC | CATSDWSRWDNEQFF
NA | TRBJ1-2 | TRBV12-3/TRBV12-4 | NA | TGTGCCAGCAGGCGACATAACTATGGCTACACCTTC | CASRRHNYGYTF
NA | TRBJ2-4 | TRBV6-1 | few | TGTGCCAGCGCTCCTTGGACACTTACAGAGGGGGCCAAAAACATTCAGTACTTC | CASAPWTLTEGAKNIQYF
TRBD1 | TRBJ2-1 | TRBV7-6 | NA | TGTGCCAGCAGCGCAGGGGGCCTGAGCTCCTACAATGAGCAGTTCTTC | CASSAGGLSSYNEQFF
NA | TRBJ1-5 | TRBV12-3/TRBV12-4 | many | TGTGCCAGCAGCCCTAGGGGGAATCAGCCCCAGCATTTT | CASSPRGNQPQHF
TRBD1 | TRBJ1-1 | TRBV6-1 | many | TGTGCCAGCAGTACGGGACAGGGGGCGCGCGACACTGAAGCTTTCTTT | CASSTGQGARDTEAFF
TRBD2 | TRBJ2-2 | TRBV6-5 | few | TGTGCCAGCAGTTGGCGGGAGGACAACACCGGGGAGCTGTTTTTT | CASSWREDNTGELFF
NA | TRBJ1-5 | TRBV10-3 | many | TGTGCCATCAGAGAATCAGGGGAGGGTCAGCCCCAGCATTTT | CAIRESGEGQPQHF
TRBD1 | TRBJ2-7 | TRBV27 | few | TGTGCCAGCAGTTTGGGTTGGGGACAGCCCCACGAGCAGTACTTC | CASSLGWGQPHEQYF
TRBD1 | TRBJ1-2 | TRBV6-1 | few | TGTGCCAGCAGTAGGGGAAGGGGGCAGTATGGCTACACCTTC | CASSRGRGQYGYTF
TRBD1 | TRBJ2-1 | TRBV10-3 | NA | TGTGCCATCAGTGAGGACAGGGGATTAGGGAATGAGCAGTTCTTC | CAISEDRGLGNEQFF
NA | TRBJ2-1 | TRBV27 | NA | TGTGCCAGCAGTACGGGACTGGACGCGGGTGAGCAGTTCTTC | CASSTGLDAGEQFF
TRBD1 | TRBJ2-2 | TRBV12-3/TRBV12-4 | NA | TGTGCCAGGACCCTTCGACAGGGCGGCTTCACCGGGGAGCTGTTTTTT | CARTLRQGGFTGELFF
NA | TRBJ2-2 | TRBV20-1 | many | TGCAGTGCTCGTAGGGGGAATTCGAACACCGGGGAGCTGTTTTTT | CSARRGNSNTGELFF
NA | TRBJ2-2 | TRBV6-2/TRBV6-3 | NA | TGTGCCAGCAGTTACCGGACAGAGCGAACCGGGGAGCTGTTTTTT | CASSYRTERTGELFF
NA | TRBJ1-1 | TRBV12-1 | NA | TGTGCCAGCAGCCCCTACCCAGCATACACTGAAGCTTTCTTT | CASSPYPAYTEAFF
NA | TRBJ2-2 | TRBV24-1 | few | TGTGCCACCAGTGCGGGCGGGGTGAACACCGGGGAGCTGTTTTTT | CATSAGGVNTGELFF
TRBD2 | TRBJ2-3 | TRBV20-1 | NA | TGCAGTGCAGCAGCCGGGACTATCTTTAGCACAGATACGCAGTATTTT | CSAAAGTIFSTDTQYF
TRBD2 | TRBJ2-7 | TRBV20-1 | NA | TGCAGTGCTAGTAGTAGTCTAGCGGGAGCCGAGCAGTACTTC | CSASSSLAGAEQYF
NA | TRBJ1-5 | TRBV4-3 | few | TGCGCCAGCAGCCAGGACAGTAGCAATCAGCCCCAGCATTTT | CASSQDSSNQPQHF
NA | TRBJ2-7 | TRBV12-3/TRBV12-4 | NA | TGTGCCAGCAGTTTATTGTCTACCTCCTACGAGCAGTACTTC | CASSLLSTSYEQYF
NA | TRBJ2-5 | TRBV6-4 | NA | TGTGCCAGCAGTGAGCGGTTAGCTGGGATCGGGACCCAGTACTTC | CASSERLAGIGTQYF
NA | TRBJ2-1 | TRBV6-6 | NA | TGTGCCAGCAGCAAAGGATACAGCAATGAGCAGTTCTTC | CASSKGYSNEQFF
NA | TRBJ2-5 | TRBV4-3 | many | TGCGCCAGCAGCCAAGATACAGGGACGGCAGAGACCCAGTACTTC | CASSQDTGTAETQYF
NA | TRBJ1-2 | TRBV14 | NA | TGTGCCAGCAGCCAAGATATCGCCACCGGGCCAGACTATGGCTACACCTTC | CASSQDIATGPDYGYTF
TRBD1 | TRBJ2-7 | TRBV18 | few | TGTGCCAGCTCCCAGGGACAGGCGAATTCCTACGAGCAGTACTTC | CASSQGQANSYEQYF
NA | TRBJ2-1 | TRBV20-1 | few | TGCAGTGCTAGAGAGTCTGGCCGACCCCTTTACAATGAGCAGTTCTTC | CSARESGRPLYNEQFF
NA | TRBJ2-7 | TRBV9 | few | TGTGCCAGCAGCCAAACGACCCTAGGGGGGGACGAGCAGTACTTC | CASSQTTLGGDEQYF
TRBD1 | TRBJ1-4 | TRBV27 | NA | TGTGCCAGCAGTTTAGGAGGCAGGGGGAGCTGGGCGGGTGAAAAACTGTTTTTT | CASSLGGRGSWAGEKLFF
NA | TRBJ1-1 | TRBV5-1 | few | TGCGCCAGCAGGTCGGTGACGAGGGGGGAGGGGAACACTGAAGCTTTCTTT | CASRSVTRGEGNTEAFF
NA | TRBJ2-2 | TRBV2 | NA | TGTGCCAGCAGTGGAAGAACAGGGAAACCCACGAACACCGGGGAGCTGTTTTTT | CASSGRTGKPTNTGELFF
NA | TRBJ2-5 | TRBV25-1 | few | TGTGCCAGCAGTGATATAGGGGAAGAGACCCAGTACTTC | CASSDIGEETQYF
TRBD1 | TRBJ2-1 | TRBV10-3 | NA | TGTGCCATCGAGACAGGGGATACTGGGGGTGAGCAGTTCTTC | CAIETGDTGGEQFF
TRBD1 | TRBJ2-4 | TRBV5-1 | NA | TGCGCCAGCACCACCGGGACAGGGACCAAAAACATTCAGTACTTC | CASTTGTGTKNIQYF
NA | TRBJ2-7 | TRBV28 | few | TGTGCCACCACTGGGGCGGACACCTACGAGCAGTACTTC | CATTGADTYEQYF
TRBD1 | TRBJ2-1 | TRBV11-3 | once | TGTGCCAGCAGCTACCGGGACAGGGGCAACAATGAGCAGTTCTTC | CASSYRDRGNNEQFF
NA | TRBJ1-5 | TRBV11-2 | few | TGTGCCAGCAGCTTATTCGACGGGTTGGATCAGCCCCAGCATTTT | CASSLFDGLDQPQHF
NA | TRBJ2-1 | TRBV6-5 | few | TGTGCCAGCAGTTACTACGGGCTGCAGTTCTTC | CASSYYGLQFF
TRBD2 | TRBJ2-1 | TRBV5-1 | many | TGCGCCAGCAGCCAGGGACTAGCGGGAGATGGGAATGAGCAGTTCTTC | CASSQGLAGDGNEQFF